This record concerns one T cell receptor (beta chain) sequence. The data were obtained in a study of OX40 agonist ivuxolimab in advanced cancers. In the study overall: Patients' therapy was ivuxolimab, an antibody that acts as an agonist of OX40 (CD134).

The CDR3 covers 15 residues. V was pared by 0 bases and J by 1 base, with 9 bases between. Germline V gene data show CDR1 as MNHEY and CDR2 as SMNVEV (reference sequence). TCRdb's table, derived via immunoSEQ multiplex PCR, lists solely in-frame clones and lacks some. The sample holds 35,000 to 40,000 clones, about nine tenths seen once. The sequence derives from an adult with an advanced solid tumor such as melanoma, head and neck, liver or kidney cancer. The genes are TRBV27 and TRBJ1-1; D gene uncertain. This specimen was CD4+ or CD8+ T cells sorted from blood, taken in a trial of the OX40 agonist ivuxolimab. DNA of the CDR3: TGTGCCAGCAGTTTATCTCCAAGAGGGAACACTGAAGCTTTCTTT. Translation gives CASSLSPRGNTEAFF.